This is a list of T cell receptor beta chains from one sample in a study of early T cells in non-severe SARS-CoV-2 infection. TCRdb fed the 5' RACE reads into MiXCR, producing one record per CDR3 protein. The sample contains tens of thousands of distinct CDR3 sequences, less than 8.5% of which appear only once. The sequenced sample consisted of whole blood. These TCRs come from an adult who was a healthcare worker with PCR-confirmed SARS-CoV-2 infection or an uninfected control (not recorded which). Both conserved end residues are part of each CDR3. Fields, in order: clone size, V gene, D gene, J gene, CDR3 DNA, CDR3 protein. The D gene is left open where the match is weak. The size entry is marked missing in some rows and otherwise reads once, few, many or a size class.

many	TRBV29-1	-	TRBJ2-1	TGCAGCGTTGAGGGGAATGAGCAGTTCTTC	CSVEGNEQFF
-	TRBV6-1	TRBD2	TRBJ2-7	TGTGCCAGCAGGGAACTAGCGGGAGATGGTAACGAGCAGTACTTC	CASRELAGDGNEQYF
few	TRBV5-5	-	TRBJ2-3	TGTGCCAGCAGCACCGGACAGCCCACAGATACGCAGTATTTT	CASSTGQPTDTQYF
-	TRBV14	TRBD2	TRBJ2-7	TGTGCCAGCAGCTCCACAGGACTAGCGGGAGAAGGTTGGGCCTACGAGCAGTACTTC	CASSSTGLAGEGWAYEQYF
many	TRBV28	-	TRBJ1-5	TGTGCCAGCAGTTTACCAGGGTTTAGCAATCAGCCCCAGCATTTT	CASSLPGFSNQPQHF
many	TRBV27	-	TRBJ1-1	TGTGCCAGCCGGGTCACGAGGATTCGCAACACTGAAGCTTTCTTT	CASRVTRIRNTEAFF
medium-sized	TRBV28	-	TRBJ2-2	TGTGCCAGCAGTTCCGCTGAGGGTCACACCGGGGAGCTGTTTTTT	CASSSAEGHTGELFF
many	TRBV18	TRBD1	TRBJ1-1	TGTGCCAGCTCACCCACCTCTGACGGACAGGGGAGGACTGAAGCTTTCTTT	CASSPTSDGQGRTEAFF
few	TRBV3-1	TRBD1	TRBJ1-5	TGTGCCAGCAGCCCTGGAGGGGGCAGTCAGCCCCAGCATTTT	CASSPGGGSQPQHF
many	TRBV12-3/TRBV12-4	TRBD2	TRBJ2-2	TGTGCCAGCAGTTTAGTGACAAGGTTTACTAGCGGCCCTAGAAACACCGGGGAGCTGTTTTTT	CASSLVTRFTSGPRNTGELFF
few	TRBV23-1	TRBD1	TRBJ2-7	TGCGCCAGCAGTCAAAGGAGCCGGGACAGGGGTTCTAGGGAGCAGTACTTC	CASSQRSRDRGSREQYF